This passage covers 27 T cell receptor beta chains from one sample sequenced in a study of blood T cell repertoires in COVID-19. Some clones are missing from TCRdb's copy, which holds only in-frame ones; the method was immunoSEQ multiplex PCR. The table shows more than 55,000 clones, with 75% to 90% occurring only once. Source material: peripheral blood. The receptors here all came from a human donor with active COVID-19. The donor label of this sample is uncertain.

The gene calls are TRBV15 and TRBJ1-5; D gene unclear. CDR1 and CDR2 (germline): LNHNV, YYDKDF (reference sequence). Deletions cut 0 bases from V and 3 bases from J, with 9 bases between. The CDR3 runs to 15 residues. CDR3 nucleotide sequence: TGTGCCACCAGCAGAGATCGCGGTCTCAATCAGCCCCAGCATTTT. Translating it yields CATSRDRGLNQPQHF.

The rearrangement links TRBV7-9 to TRBJ2-3, with D possibly matching TRBD2 (7 bases). Germline assignment: CDR1 SEHNR and CDR2 FQNEAQ (reference sequence). The CDR3 spans 18 residues. V lost 5 bases and J lost 11, with 32 bases in between. CDR3: CASSGPEGGDLPTEGQYF. The DNA of the CDR3 is TGTGCCAGCAGCGGACCCGAGGGGGGGGACTTACCGACGGAGGGGCAGTATTTT.

The J gene is TRBJ1-2, the V gene TRBV29-1; D ambiguous. Per germline, CDR1 SQVTM and CDR2 ANQGSEA. This CDR3 region has 13 residues. Trimming left V 3 bases short and J 0 bases short, with 8 bases between. Here the CDR3 reads CSVDWATNYGYTF. The CDR3 DNA reads as TGCAGCGTTGACTGGGCTACTAACTATGGCTACACCTTC.

This sequence joins TRBV5-6 and TRBJ1-5; tentative D call: TRBD1 (5 bases). V lost 3 bases and J lost 6, with 13 bases in between. CDR3 length: 14 amino acids. Germline loops: CDR1 SGHDT, CDR2 YYEEEE. CDR3 region: CASSWGEEGQPQHF. As DNA, the CDR3 is TGTGCCAGCAGCTGGGGGGAGGAGGGTCAGCCCCAGCATTTT.

The chain combines TRBV7-2 with TRBJ2-7; 7 positions match TRBD2. The CDR3 has 15 residues. V was clipped by 1 base and J by 4 bases; unmatched bases: 7. Germline V gene lookup returns CDR1 SGHTA and CDR2 FQGNSA. CDR3 sequence (DNA): TGTGCCAGCAGCTTAGACGGCGGGAGTGAGTACGAGCAGTACTTC. Residues: CASSLDGGSEYEQYF.

The V and J genes are TRBV5-8 and TRBJ2-7, with a weak D call TRBD1 (5 bases). The CDR3 length is 12 residues. Trimming pared 3 bases from V and 3 bases from J, leaving 7 bases between. Germline assignment: CDR1 SGHTS and CDR2 YDEGEE. The CDR3 protein is CASSSRVYEQYF. In DNA, the CDR3 is TGTGCCAGCAGCTCCAGGGTCTACGAGCAGTACTTC.

The V gene is TRBV9, the J gene TRBJ1-6; 8 bases are shared with TRBD1. The CDR3 loop spans 13 amino acids. V dropped 9 bases and J dropped 5; count of bases not matched to a gene: 4. Looked up from germline, CDR1 is SGDLS and CDR2 is YYNGEE. The CDR3 DNA follows: TGTGCCACCGGACAGGGTAATAATTCACCCCTCCACTTT. It codes for CATGQGNNSPLHF.

J is TRBJ2-3 and V is TRBV6-5, with D possibly being TRBD2 (6 bases). The germline V gene has CDR1 MNHEY and CDR2 SVGAGI. The length of the CDR3 is 14 residues. V lost 6 bases and J lost 3, with 13 bases in between. CDR3 residues: CASRVGSQTDTQYF. For the CDR3, the DNA is TGTGCCAGCAGAGTCGGGAGCCAGACAGATACGCAGTATTTT.

The table lists this clone with a count of one. The chain employs TRBV7-3 and TRBJ2-5; TRBD1 matches 8 bases. V was clipped by 5 bases and J by 5 bases; unmatched bases: 7. Germline V gene lookup returns CDR1 SGHTA and CDR2 FQGTGA. The CDR3 spans 14 residues. In DNA form, the CDR3 reads TGTGCCAGCAGCATCGCAGGGGGCCTGGAGACCCAGTACTTC. Translating gives CASSIAGGLETQYF.

This clone was picked up a small number of times. The CDR3 sequence: CASSQLGRETQYF. The CDR3 DNA reads as TGTGCCAGCAGCCAGTTGGGGCGGGAGACCCAGTACTTC. The V call is TRBV4-2, the J call TRBJ2-5, with a possible D match to TRBD1 (5 bases). This CDR3 has 13 amino acids. In germline, CDR1 is LGHNA, CDR2 YNFKEQ. Trimming took 3 bases from V and 5 from J, leaving 10 bases between them.

The chain employs TRBV12-3 or TRBV12-4 and TRBJ2-7; D may be TRBD2 (5 bases). V was trimmed by 6 bases and J by 7 bases, leaving 13 bases between them. This CDR3 spans 12 amino acids. The CDR3 loop is CASSKEGREQYF. CDR3 DNA: TGTGCCAGCAGCAAAGAGGGTAGGGAGCAGTACTTC.

The V call is TRBV27, the J call TRBJ2-7; D may be TRBD1 (5 bases). Germline CDR1 MNHEY, CDR2 SMNVEV (reference sequence). Trimming left V 7 bases short and J 0 bases short, with 7 bases between. The CDR3 loop spans 12 amino acids. The chain's CDR3 is CASKGFSYEQYF. Here the CDR3 DNA reads TGTGCCAGCAAGGGGTTCTCCTACGAGCAGTACTTC.

The chain combines TRBV21-1 with TRBJ2-7; no DNA check was done on the table's D call, TRBD2. TRBV21-1 is listed as a pseudogene. The CDR3 loop spans 18 amino acids. The CDR3 reads CASSKGGSELAGGDEQYF. The CDR3 DNA reads as TGTGCCAGCAGCAAAGGTGGGTCCGAACTAGCGGGAGGTGATGAGCAGTACTTC.

The chain uses TRBV15 and TRBJ2-1; 12 bases match TRBD2. Germline trimming cut 9 bases from V and 7 bases from J; bases unmatched to any gene: 10. CDR3 length: 15 residues. The V gene's germline CDR1 is LNHNV and CDR2 YYDKDF (reference sequence). CDR3 nucleotide sequence: TGTGCCACTGCGTATCTAGCGGGAGGGCCTAATGAGCAGTTCTTC. This encodes CATAYLAGGPNEQFF.

V usage is TRBV6-5 and J usage is TRBJ2-1; TRBD2 is a possible D gene (6 bases). V gave up 6 bases and J gave up 4 bases, with 13 bases separating them. Germline assignment: CDR1 MNHEY and CDR2 SVGAGI. The CDR3 runs 14 residues. The CDR3 sequence: CASSWTGEYNEQFF. The CDR3, as DNA: TGTGCCAGCAGCTGGACGGGGGAGTACAATGAGCAGTTCTTC.

The V and J genes are TRBV20-1 and TRBJ1-4; possibly TRBD1 for D (6 bases). The CDR3 spans 12 residues. Germline CDR1 is DFQATT and CDR2 is SNEGSKA (reference sequence). V lost 3 bases to trimming and J lost 8 bases, with 10 bases between them. CDR3 sequence (DNA): TGCAGTGCTAGTGATCAGGGGGAAAAACTGTTTTTT. This codes for CSASDQGEKLFF.

The chain is built from TRBV7-9 and TRBJ2-5; 10 bases align to TRBD2. The CDR3 has 17 residues. Per germline, CDR1 SEHNR and CDR2 FQNEAQ (reference sequence). V shed 8 bases, J shed 1 base, and the junction held 13 bases outside the gene matches. The CDR3: CASWGLEREGPQETQYF. The CDR3, as DNA: TGTGCCAGCTGGGGTCTCGAGCGGGAGGGCCCCCAAGAGACCCAGTACTTC.

The genes are TRBV27 and TRBJ1-4; 8 bases are a match to TRBD1. The V and J ends lost 2 bases and 5 bases, in that order; junction bases with no gene match: 1. CDR3 length: 14 amino acids. Germline lookup yields CDR1 MNHEY and CDR2 SMNVEV (reference sequence). Here the CDR3 reads CASSLRTGNEKLFF. CDR3 in DNA: TGTGCCAGCAGTTTAAGGACAGGGAATGAAAAACTGTTTTTT.

The chain combines TRBV10-2 with TRBJ1-2; D perhaps matches TRBD1 (6 bases). The germline CDR1 and CDR2 sequences are WSHSY and SAAADI. V was shortened by 2 bases and J by 8 bases, with 12 bases between the two germline ends. This CDR3 is built from 13 residues. CDR3 protein: CASSEQLGGGYTF. CDR3 nucleotides: TGCGCCAGCAGTGAGCAATTAGGGGGAGGCTACACCTTC.

The rearrangement uses TRBV28 and TRBJ2-1; D unclear. V lost 5 bases and J lost 0, with 11 bases in between. Germline lookup yields CDR1 MDHEN and CDR2 SYDVKM. The CDR3 spans 15 residues. CDR3 protein: CASSPQDSSYNEQFF. CDR3 coding DNA: TGTGCCAGCAGTCCTCAGGATAGCTCCTACAATGAGCAGTTCTTC. The complete variable domain, with remaining parts taken from reference TRBV28 and TRBJ2-1, reads DVKVTQSSRYLVKRTGEKVFLECVQDMDHENMFWYRQDPGLGLRLIYFSYDVKMKEKGDIPEGYSVSREKKERFSLILESASTNQTSMYLCASSPQDSSYNEQFFGPGTRLTVL.

The genes are TRBV5-4 and TRBJ2-3; 7 bases align to TRBD2. The CDR3 has 15 amino acids. From germline, CDR1 is SGHNT and CDR2 YYREEE (reference sequence). J gave up 4 bases and V 0 bases, and 5 bases lay outside the gene matches. CDR3 in DNA: TGTGCCAGCAGCTTGGCCGGGGCGGGAGCAGATACGCAGTATTTT. It translates to CASSLAGAGADTQYF. Together with reference TRBV5-4 and TRBJ2-3, the CDR3 gives the full variable domain: ETGVTQSPTHLIKTRGQQVTLRCSSQSGHNTVSWYQQALGQGPQFIFQYYREEENGRGNFPPRFSGLQFPNYSSELNVNALELDDSALYLCASSLAGAGADTQYFGPGTRLTVL.

V is TRBV5-1 and J is TRBJ1-2; D gene ambiguous. This CDR3 is 13 amino acids long. With 0 bases removed from V and 3 bases from J, the gap between germline ends came to 6 bases. Germline CDR1 reads SGHRS; CDR2 reads YFSETQ. This CDR3 is CASSLATDYGYTF. DNA for the CDR3: TGCGCCAGCAGCTTGGCTACAGACTATGGCTACACCTTC.

This chain uses TRBV5-6 with TRBJ1-6; 7 bases are a match to TRBD1. From germline, CDR1 is SGHDT and CDR2 YYEEEE. The CDR3 contains 14 residues. Trimming cost V 6 bases and J 7 bases; bases outside gene matches: 7. CDR3 protein: CASNPMTGNSPLHF. The CDR3 nucleotides are TGTGCCAGCAACCCTATGACAGGGAATTCACCCCTCCACTTT.

The J gene is TRBJ2-5, the V gene TRBV7-2, with 13 bases matching TRBD2. Trimming removed 4 bases from V and 0 bases from J; junction bases left unmatched: 2. The CDR3 has 16 amino acids. Germline CDR1 reads SGHTA; CDR2 reads FQGNSA. CDR3 amino acids: CASSSLAGGYQETQYF. The CDR3 nucleotides read TGTGCCAGCAGCTCACTAGCGGGAGGGTACCAAGAGACCCAGTACTTC.

J is TRBJ2-7 and V is TRBV4-3, with 9 bases matching TRBD2. Trimming cost V 1 base and J 2 bases; bases outside gene matches: 3. The CDR3 spans 15 residues. Germline CDR1 LGHNA, CDR2 YSLEER. The CDR3 here is CASSQVAGGAYEQYF. The CDR3 region has the DNA TGCGCCAGCAGCCAAGTGGCGGGGGGGGCCTACGAGCAGTACTTC.

The genes are TRBV10-3 and TRBJ2-3; 10 bases agree with TRBD2. The V and J ends lost 8 bases and 2 bases, in that order; junction bases with no gene match: 10. The germline V gene has CDR1 ENHRY and CDR2 SYGVKD. The CDR3 totals 16 residues. CDR3 sequence reads: CAIDQREGPDTDTQYF. DNA of the CDR3: TGTGCCATCGACCAGCGGGAGGGCCCTGACACAGATACGCAGTATTTT.

The chain is built from TRBV27 and TRBJ1-3; D unclear. From germline, CDR1 is MNHEY and CDR2 SMNVEV (reference sequence). The CDR3 totals 14 residues. V gave up 5 bases and J gave up 2 bases, with 10 bases separating them. CDR3 DNA: TGTGCCAGCAGTCCCGGACTGGCTGGAAACACCATATATTTT. Protein sequence: CASSPGLAGNTIYF.